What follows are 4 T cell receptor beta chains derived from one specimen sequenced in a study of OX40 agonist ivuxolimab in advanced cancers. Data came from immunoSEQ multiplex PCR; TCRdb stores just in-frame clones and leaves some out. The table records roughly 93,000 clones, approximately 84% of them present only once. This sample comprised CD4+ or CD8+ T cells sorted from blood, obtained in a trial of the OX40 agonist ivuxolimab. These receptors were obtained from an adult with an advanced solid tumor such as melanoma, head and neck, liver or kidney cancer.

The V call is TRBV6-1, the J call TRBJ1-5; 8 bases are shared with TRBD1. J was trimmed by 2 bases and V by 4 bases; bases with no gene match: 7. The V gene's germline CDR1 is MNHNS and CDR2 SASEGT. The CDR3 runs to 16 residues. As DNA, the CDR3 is TGTGCCAGCAGTGGGACAGGGCTGGTTGGCAATCAGCCCCAGCATTTT. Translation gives CASSGTGLVGNQPQHF.

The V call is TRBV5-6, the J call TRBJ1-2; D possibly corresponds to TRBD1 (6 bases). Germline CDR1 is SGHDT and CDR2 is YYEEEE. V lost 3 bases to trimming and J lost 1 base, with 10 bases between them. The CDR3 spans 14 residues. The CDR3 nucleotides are TGTGCCAGCAGCTGGGGGCAGATTAACTATGGCTACACCTTC. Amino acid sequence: CASSWGQINYGYTF.

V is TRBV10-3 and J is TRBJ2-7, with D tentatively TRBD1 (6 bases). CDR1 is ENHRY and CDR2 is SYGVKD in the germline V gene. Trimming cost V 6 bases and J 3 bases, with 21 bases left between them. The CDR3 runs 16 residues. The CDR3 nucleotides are TGTGCCATCAGGGGGGCCGGGGCCGGTGGGGTCTACGAGCAGTACTTC. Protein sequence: CAIRGAGAGGVYEQYF.

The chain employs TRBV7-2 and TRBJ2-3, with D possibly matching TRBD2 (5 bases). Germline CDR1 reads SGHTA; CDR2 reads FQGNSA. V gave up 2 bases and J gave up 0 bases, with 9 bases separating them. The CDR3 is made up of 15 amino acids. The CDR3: CASSLIRTSTDTQYF. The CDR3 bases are TGTGCCAGCAGCTTAATCCGGACTAGCACAGATACGCAGTATTTT.